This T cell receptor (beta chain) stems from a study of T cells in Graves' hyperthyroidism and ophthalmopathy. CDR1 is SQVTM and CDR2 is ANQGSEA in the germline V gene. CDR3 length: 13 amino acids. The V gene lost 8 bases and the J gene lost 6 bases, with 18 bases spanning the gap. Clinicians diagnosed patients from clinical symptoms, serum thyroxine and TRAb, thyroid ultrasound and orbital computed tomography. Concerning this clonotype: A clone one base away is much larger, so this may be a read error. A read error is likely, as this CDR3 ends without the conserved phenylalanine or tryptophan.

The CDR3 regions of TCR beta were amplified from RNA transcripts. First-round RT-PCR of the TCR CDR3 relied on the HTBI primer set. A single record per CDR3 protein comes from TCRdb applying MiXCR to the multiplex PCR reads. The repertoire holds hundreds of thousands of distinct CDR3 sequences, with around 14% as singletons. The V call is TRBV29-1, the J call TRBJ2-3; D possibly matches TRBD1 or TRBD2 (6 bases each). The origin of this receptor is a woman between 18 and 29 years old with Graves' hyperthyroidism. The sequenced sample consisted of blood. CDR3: CSIRDLRGDTQYS. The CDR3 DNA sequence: TGCAGCATCCGGGACTTGAGGGGGGATACGCAGTATTCT.